This record looks at one T cell receptor beta chain sequence and its context. Its antigen is currently unknown. Each TCR library used around 500 ng of total RNA and a linear amplification protocol. MiXCR, applied by TCRdb to the reads, yields one record per CDR3 protein. The sample lists around 200,000 distinct CDR3 sequences; over 60% were seen once. The data are from a study of healthy donors' naive CD4 and CD8 T cells. Study outcomes and limitations: Chains were not paired, since alpha and beta were sequenced in bulk.

The source of this sequence is a pool of human donors in good health; the sample pools cells from several healthy donors. The sample comprised naive CD4+ and CD8+ T cells sorted from blood, pooled from several donors.

CDR3 loop: CSWGNTAVTDTQYF. CDR3 in DNA: TGCAGCTGGGGCAACACTGCGGTCACAGATACGCAGTATTTT. The J gene is TRBJ2-3, the V gene TRBV29-1; possible D gene TRBD1, 5 bases. The germline CDR1 and CDR2 sequences are SQVTM and ANQGSEA. V was shortened by 8 bases and J by 2 bases, with 17 bases between the two germline ends. The length of the CDR3 is 14 residues.